Listed below are T cell receptor beta chains from one sample, sequenced in a study of OX40 agonist ivuxolimab in advanced cancers. Clones were read by immunoSEQ multiplex PCR, and TCRdb kept only the in-frame ones, dropping some. The sample gives 70,000 to 85,000 clones, around 94% of which show up once; 11% is in the top ten. The specimen was CD4+ or CD8+ T cells sorted from blood, collected in a trial of the OX40 agonist ivuxolimab. The receptors derive from an adult with an advanced solid tumor such as melanoma, head and neck, liver or kidney cancer. The CDR3 runs from the conserved cysteine through the conserved F or W.

J	V	CDR3
TRBJ2-1	TRBV9	CASSVRSGRGNEQFF
TRBJ1-4	TRBV6-1	CASSVRTDNEKLFF
TRBJ1-1	TRBV5-6	CASSLFLNTEAFF
TRBJ2-5	TRBV4-2	CASSPQDYQETQYF
TRBJ2-1	TRBV27	CASSLSEVTLAGVHNEQFF
TRBJ2-7	TRBV7-6	CASCASGSSVEQYF
TRBJ2-2	TRBV7-9	CASLGLIRGELFF
TRBJ1-2	TRBV28	CASSLTDSSYGYTF
TRBJ2-2	TRBV7-2	CASSLGRTGELFF
TRBJ2-1	TRBV28	CASSLAESSYNEQFF
TRBJ2-1	TRBV27	CASSLSGLAGEGYNEQFF
TRBJ2-2	TRBV7-2	CASSLETGTHFTGELFF
TRBJ2-3	TRBV11-3	CASSLEGFSTDTQYF
TRBJ1-2	TRBV7-9	CASSDGGYGYTF
TRBJ2-3	TRBV7-8	CASSSRTSGSRDTQYF
TRBJ1-2	TRBV18	CASSPLTDYGYTF
TRBJ1-4	TRBV18	CASSLDGGYGEKLFF
TRBJ2-2	TRBV7-3	CASSSTPGRSNTGELFF
TRBJ1-1	TRBV12-5	CASGLVGAEAFF
TRBJ1-3	TRBV13	CASRETGRGNTIYF
TRBJ2-1	TRBV28	CASSLWAGGYNEQFF
TRBJ2-1	TRBV4-3	CASSPALASNEQFF
TRBJ1-4	TRBV27	CASSSPERPEKLFF
TRBJ2-7	TRBV9	CASSGLQGWYF
TRBJ2-1	TRBV5-3	CARSTPGLAGGPGNEQFF
TRBJ1-1	TRBV6-6	CAARGVMNTEAFF
TRBJ2-2	TRBV4-3	CASSQDLGLAGNTGELFF
TRBJ2-1	TRBV9	CASSVGLAGGWEQFF
NA	TRBV19	CASSIVSGSLGEQYF
TRBJ1-4	TRBV28	CASSFSSRTGWDEKLFF
TRBJ2-1	TRBV29-1	CSVEGPGLAGGNEQFF
TRBJ2-3	TRBV7-9	CASSSRAATDTQYF
TRBJ2-6	TRBV2	CASREGSGANVLTF
TRBJ1-1	TRBV28	CASSSYRGNTEAFF
TRBJ2-1	TRBV7-3	CASSPYPGRGDEQFF
TRBJ1-1	TRBV19	CASSLADSVNTEAFF
TRBJ1-2	TRBV9	CASSVPTGGDYGYTF